Below are 20 T cell receptor beta chains sequenced from a single sample in a study of blood T cell repertoires in COVID-19. Method: immunoSEQ multiplex PCR; TCRdb's copy keeps in-frame clones and lacks some. The table shows over 350,000 clones, with just over 90% occurring only once. Sequenced input: PBMCs or T cells enriched from blood (not recorded which). The receptors stem from a woman aged 40 to 50 who had been exposed to COVID-19.

CDR3 in amino acids: CASSLQVGTEAFF. CDR3 nucleotide sequence: TGTGCCAGCAGTTTACAGGTGGGCACTGAAGCTTTCTTT. The chain couples TRBV6-5 to TRBJ1-1; possibly TRBD1 for D (5 bases). The germline CDR1 and CDR2 sequences are MNHEY and SVGAGI. The CDR3 loop spans 13 amino acids. The V and J ends lost 4 bases and 4 bases respectively, with 10 bases between them.

The genes are TRBV6-5 and TRBJ2-1; D not resolved. This CDR3 has 15 amino acids. V shed 2 bases and J shed 3 bases, with 11 bases lying between them. The V gene's germline CDR1 is MNHEY and CDR2 SVGAGI. CDR3 bases: TGTGCCAGCAGTTACAAGCCCTTCCTCTACAATGAGCAGTTCTTC. It encodes CASSYKPFLYNEQFF.

V and J are TRBV30 and TRBJ1-2, with no clear D. The CDR3 sequence is 10 residues long. Looked up from germline, CDR1 is GTSNPN and CDR2 is SVGIG (reference sequence). The V and J ends lost 7 bases and 8 bases respectively, with 11 bases between them. CDR3 nucleotides: TGTGCCTCCTGGAGGGAAGGCTACACCTTC. The encoded protein is CASWREGYTF.

The chain uses TRBV10-1 and TRBJ2-2, with D maybe TRBD2 (5 bases). Per germline, CDR1 WNHNN and CDR2 SYGVQD (reference sequence). Deletions cut 3 bases from V and 7 bases from J, with 15 bases between. This CDR3 is 15 amino acids long. The CDR3 bases are TGCGCCAGCAGTGAATCCACTGTCGAGGGCGGGGAGCTGTTTTTT. Translated: CASSESTVEGGELFF.

V usage is TRBV7-2 and J usage is TRBJ2-2, with D unresolved. Trimming removed 2 bases at V and 3 bases at J, with 19 bases between. Germline V gene lookup returns CDR1 SGHTA and CDR2 FQGNSA. The CDR3 is made up of 18 amino acids. For the CDR3, the DNA is TGTGCCAGCAGCTTACAAGTTTGGCGGCGGAAAGACACCGGGGAGCTGTTTTTT. Translating gives CASSLQVWRRKDTGELFF.

The chain has TRBV13 and TRBJ1-3; D remains ambiguous. Germline-derived CDR1 and CDR2 are PRHDT and FYEKMQ (reference sequence). Trimming removed 2 bases from V and 0 bases from J, with 8 bases in between. The CDR3 contains 15 residues. The DNA of the CDR3 is TGTGCCAGCAGCTTATATCCGAGCTCTGGAAACACCATATATTTT. Protein: CASSLYPSSGNTIYF.

The chain uses TRBV7-9 and TRBJ1-1; D is uncertain. This CDR3 spans 13 amino acids. Per the germline V gene, CDR1 is SEHNR and CDR2 is FQNEAQ (reference sequence). V shed 5 bases and J shed 2 bases, with 9 bases lying between them. The CDR3 coding sequence is TGTGCCAGCAGCGTAAAACTTAACACTGAAGCTTTCTTT. Translation: CASSVKLNTEAFF.

This rearrangement joins TRBV7-9 to TRBJ2-3; no clear D gene. The CDR3 loop spans 15 amino acids. From germline, CDR1 is SEHNR and CDR2 FQNEAQ (reference sequence). V lost 1 base and J 5 bases, leaving 13 bases between the germline ends. The CDR3 sequence is CASSLDGSARDTQYF. CDR3 nucleotides: TGTGCCAGCAGCTTAGACGGGTCAGCTAGAGATACGCAGTATTTT.

The chain links TRBV9 to TRBJ2-1; 8 bases are a match to TRBD2. This CDR3 is 16 amino acids long. Germline V CDR1 and CDR2: SGDLS, YYNGEE. The junction had 10 bases not matched to a gene; V was cut back by 1 base and J by 7 bases. CDR3 region: CASSVHPGGAGNEQFF. CDR3 DNA sequence: TGTGCCAGCAGCGTACATCCCGGGGGGGCGGGAAATGAGCAGTTCTTC.

The chain links TRBV24-1 to TRBJ2-1, with D maybe TRBD2 (6 bases). Trimming removed 7 bases from V and 2 bases from J, with 23 bases in between. Germline CDR1 and CDR2: KGHDR and SFDVKD. This CDR3 contains 18 residues. The CDR3 region is CATSGRAEGGLTYNEQFF. CDR3 coding DNA: TGTGCCACCAGCGGGAGAGCGGAGGGCGGGTTGACCTACAATGAGCAGTTCTTC.

This clone has only one observation. This rearrangement joins TRBV5-4 to TRBJ2-5, with a tentative D call TRBD2 (5 bases). The CDR3 runs to 14 residues. CDR1 is SGHNT, CDR2 YYREEE, per germline (reference sequence). The germline V and J ends were trimmed by 4 bases and 1 base, with 11 bases remaining between them. CDR3 in amino acids: CASSLSGIQETQYF. The CDR3 nucleotides are TGTGCCAGCAGCCTGAGCGGAATCCAAGAGACCCAGTACTTC.

The chain combines TRBV6-5 with TRBJ1-5; tentative D call: TRBD1 (6 bases). Trimming took off 2 bases at V and 4 bases at J, with 9 bases between the two ends. The CDR3 length is 14 residues. Germline values: CDR1 MNHEY, CDR2 SVGAGI. The CDR3 protein is CASSYPGANQPQHF. Written as DNA, the CDR3 is TGTGCCAGCAGTTACCCAGGGGCAAATCAGCCCCAGCATTTT.

The chain combines TRBV7-2 with TRBJ1-1, with unresolved D. The length of the CDR3 is 14 residues. Between the trimmed V and J ends, which lost 5 bases and 4 bases, there was a span of 14 bases. Looked up from germline, CDR1 is SGHTA and CDR2 is FQGNSA. The CDR3 DNA reads TGTGCCAGCAGCCCCGAGGGCTCGGGCACTGAAGCTTTCTTT. It codes for CASSPEGSGTEAFF.

This chain links TRBV11-2 with TRBJ2-1; perhaps TRBD1 as D (6 bases). With 1 base removed from V and 0 bases from J, the gap between germline ends came to 10 bases. The CDR3 runs 16 residues. Germline CDR1 reads SGHAT; CDR2 reads FQNNGV. The CDR3: CASSLGGHFSYNEQFF. Written as DNA, the CDR3 is TGTGCCAGCAGCTTAGGGGGACACTTCTCCTACAATGAGCAGTTCTTC.

This clone has just one count. The chain employs TRBV2 and TRBJ1-6; weak D call: TRBD1 (5 bases). V lost 6 bases to trimming and J lost 9 bases, with 15 bases between them. This CDR3 contains 14 residues. Germline assignment: CDR1 SNHLY and CDR2 FYNNEI. The CDR3 sequence is CASRDTFTGSPLHF. For the CDR3, the DNA is TGTGCCAGCAGGGACACTTTTACTGGTTCACCCCTCCACTTT.

The chain links TRBV7-2 to TRBJ1-3, with D hard to call. Deletions cut 1 base from V and 4 bases from J, with 11 bases between. The CDR3 has 15 amino acids. The germline gives CDR1 SGHTA, CDR2 FQGNSA. The CDR3 region is CASSLEFGVGNTIYF. Written as DNA, the CDR3 is TGTGCCAGCAGCTTAGAGTTCGGGGTCGGAAACACCATATATTTT.

V is TRBV24-1 and J is TRBJ2-2; maybe TRBD1 (6 bases). This CDR3 spans 14 amino acids. CDR1 and CDR2 (germline): KGHDR, SFDVKD. Trimming left V 4 bases short and J 4 bases short, with 9 bases between. The CDR3 DNA follows: TGTGCCACCAGTGACTCAGGGGTCACCGGGGAGCTGTTTTTT. This codes for CATSDSGVTGELFF.

The gene calls are TRBV19 and TRBJ1-5, with D perhaps matching TRBD1 (5 bases). V lost 3 bases and J lost 2, with 11 bases in between. CDR3 length: 15 amino acids. Per the germline V gene, CDR1 is LNHDA and CDR2 is SQIVND (reference sequence). CDR3 DNA: TGTGCCAGTAGTATCCAGGGCAGGGGCAATCAGCCCCAGCATTTT. It specifies CASSIQGRGNQPQHF.

The V call is TRBV11-3, the J call TRBJ2-7; 7 bases line up with TRBD1. V trimming: 5 bases; J trimming: 0 bases; junction bases outside the gene matches: 13. Germline V lookup: CDR1 SGHNT, CDR2 YENEEA. The CDR3 is 17 amino acids. CDR3 DNA: TGTGCCAGCAGCCCACGAGTAGGGGGCGACAGCTCCTACGAGCAGTACTTC. This translates into CASSPRVGGDSSYEQYF.

The rearrangement uses TRBV6-5 and TRBJ2-7; TRBD1 agrees at 10 bases. The length of the CDR3 is 14 residues. Losses at the gene ends were 6 bases for V and 5 bases for J; bases not matched to a gene: 7. Per the germline V gene, CDR1 is MNHEY and CDR2 is SVGAGI. For the CDR3, the DNA is TGTGCCAGCAGCCTCGACAGGGGGCGAGACGAGCAGTACTTC. Amino acid sequence: CASSLDRGRDEQYF.